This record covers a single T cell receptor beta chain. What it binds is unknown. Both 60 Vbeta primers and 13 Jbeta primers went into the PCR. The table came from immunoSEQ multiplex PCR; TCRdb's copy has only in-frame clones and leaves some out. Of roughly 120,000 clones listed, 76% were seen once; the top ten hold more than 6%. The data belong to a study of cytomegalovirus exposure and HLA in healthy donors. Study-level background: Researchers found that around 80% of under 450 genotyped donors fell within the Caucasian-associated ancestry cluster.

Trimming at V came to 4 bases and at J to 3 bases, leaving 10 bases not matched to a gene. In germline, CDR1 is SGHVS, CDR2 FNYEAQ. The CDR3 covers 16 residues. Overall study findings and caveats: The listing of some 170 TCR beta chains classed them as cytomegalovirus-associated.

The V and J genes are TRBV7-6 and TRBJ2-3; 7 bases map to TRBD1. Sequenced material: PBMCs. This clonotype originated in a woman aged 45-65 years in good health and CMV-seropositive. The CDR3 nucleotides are TGTGCCAGCAGCTCAACGAGAGGGGGCGCAACAGATACGCAGTATTTT. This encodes CASSSTRGGATDTQYF.